The next 14 T cell receptor beta chains were all read from a single sample in a study of identical twins. TCRdb reanalysed the 5' RACE reads using MiXCR and keeps one entry per CDR3 protein. The sample holds roughly 690,000 distinct CDR3 sequences, roughly 6% seen once. Sequenced input: naive T cells sorted from blood. These receptors were collected from a man between 18 and 35 years old in good health.

This clonotype has at least ten counts. The chain is built from TRBV7-2 and TRBJ2-7; no firm D call. The germline gives CDR1 SGHTA, CDR2 FQGNSA. Trimming took off 1 base at V and 3 bases at J, with 4 bases between the two ends. CDR3 length equals 12 residues. CDR3 DNA: TGTGCCAGCAGCTTAGGTCGCTACGAGCAGTACTTC. It codes for CASSLGRYEQYF.

Only a few counts were recorded for this clonotype. The chain combines TRBV5-1 with TRBJ2-5, with 10 bases aligning to TRBD2. From germline, CDR1 is SGHRS and CDR2 YFSETQ. After removal of 3 bases from V and 5 bases from J, the junction contained 7 bases not matched to a gene. The CDR3 length is 15 residues. CDR3 nucleotide sequence: TGCGCCAGCAGCTGGAAAGCGGGAGGGCTTGAGACCCAGTACTTC. It encodes CASSWKAGGLETQYF.

This clonotype occurred many times. The chain recombines TRBV29-1 with TRBJ2-5, with TRBD2 identical over 8 bases. The CDR3 sequence is 15 residues long. The trim removed 3 bases at V and 2 bases at J, leaving 8 bases unmatched. CDR1 SQVTM and CDR2 ANQGSEA come from the germline V gene. The CDR3 DNA follows: TGCAGCGTTGACGCTAGCGGGTTTGTACAAGAGACCCAGTACTTC. This translates into CSVDASGFVQETQYF. Complete variable domain (other parts from reference TRBV29-1 and TRBJ2-5): SAVISQKPSRDICQRGTSLTIQCQVDSQVTMMFWYRQQPGQSLTLIATANQGSEATYESGFVIDKFPISRPNLTFSTLTVSNMSPEDSSIYLCSVDASGFVQETQYFGPGTRLLVL.

V gene TRBV6-1 combines with J gene TRBJ1-5; D gene uncertain. This CDR3 is built from 14 residues. The germline CDR1 and CDR2 sequences are MNHNS and SASEGT. V was clipped by 6 bases and J by 2 bases, with 11 bases between them. The CDR3 sequence: CASSPGYGNQPQHF. The CDR3 coding sequence is TGTGCCAGCAGCCCGGGGTACGGCAATCAGCCCCAGCATTTT.

This clonotype was recorded a few times. J is TRBJ2-2 and V is TRBV3-1; the match to TRBD1 covers 7 bases. The CDR3 has 15 amino acids. Germline lookup yields CDR1 LGHDT and CDR2 YNNKEL (reference sequence). V lost 10 bases and J lost 4; bases outside the gene matches: 12. The CDR3 here is CATSQGVRLTGELFF. CDR3 DNA: TGTGCCACTTCTCAGGGGGTCCGTCTCACCGGGGAGCTGTTTTTT.

V is TRBV5-6 and J is TRBJ1-2; D is unresolved. Germline V CDR1 and CDR2: SGHDT, YYEEEE. The CDR3 extends over 18 amino acids. V lost 1 base, J lost 0 bases, and 19 bases lay in between. The CDR3 region is CASSLWVELELANYGYTF. For the CDR3, the DNA is TGTGCCAGCAGCTTGTGGGTTGAACTGGAGCTGGCTAACTATGGCTACACCTTC.

The table lists this clonotype with a few counts. This rearrangement joins TRBV20-1 to TRBJ2-5, with 7 bases aligning to TRBD2. Germline values: CDR1 DFQATT, CDR2 SNEGSKA (reference sequence). V gave up 6 bases and J gave up 7 bases; unmatched junction bases: 8. This CDR3 is 12 amino acids long. The CDR3 DNA sequence: TGCAGTGCGACCAGCGGGACGGCGACCCAGTACTTC. It is translated as CSATSGTATQYF.

This clonotype was observed at least ten times. This rearrangement joins TRBV7-9 to TRBJ2-3; D possibly corresponds to TRBD2 (6 bases). The CDR3 has 12 residues. Germline V gene lookup returns CDR1 SEHNR and CDR2 FQNEAQ (reference sequence). Trimming removed 3 bases from V and 6 bases from J, with 7 bases in between. The CDR3 loop reads CASSFAGDTQYF. The CDR3 bases are TGTGCCAGCAGCTTTGCGGGGGATACGCAGTATTTT.

Of note for this clonotype: This clone may be a read error of a much larger clone one base away. This rearrangement joins TRBV10-3 to TRBJ2-1; a weak D match, TRBD2 (6 bases). V was clipped by 11 bases and J by 4 bases, with 18 bases between them. The CDR3 has 14 amino acids. The germline V gene encodes CDR1 ENHRY and CDR2 SYGVKD. The CDR3 DNA reads as TGTGCCGTCATGGGGGAGGTAGGGTACAATGAGCAGTTCTTC. Amino acids: CAVMGEVGYNEQFF.

The CDR3 here is CAWRGQGMAEAFF. The CDR3 coding sequence is TGTGCCTGGAGGGGACAGGGGATGGCTGAAGCTTTCTTT. This rearrangement joins TRBV30 to TRBJ1-1, with 10 bases identical to TRBD1. The V gene end was trimmed by 3 bases and the J gene end by 6 bases; junction bases not matched to a gene: 4. CDR1 GTSNPN and CDR2 SVGIG come from the germline V gene (reference sequence). This CDR3 has 13 residues.

The rearrangement links TRBV24-1 to TRBJ2-3, with a tentative D call TRBD2 (5 bases). The length of the CDR3 is 16 residues. Trimming shortened V by 4 bases and J by 4 bases, and 17 bases separated the two germline ends. The germline gives CDR1 KGHDR, CDR2 SFDVKD. In DNA, the CDR3 is TGTGCCACCAGTGACCCACTAGAGCCTTCATCAGATACGCAGTATTTT. Translation gives CATSDPLEPSSDTQYF.

This clonotype appeared many times. This rearrangement joins TRBV7-9 to TRBJ2-3, with 9 nucleotides matching TRBD2. The CDR3 runs 16 residues. In germline, CDR1 is SEHNR, CDR2 FQNEAQ (reference sequence). With V trimmed by 4 bases and J by 0 bases, 5 bases remained unmatched. The CDR3 DNA sequence: TGTGCCAGCAGCTACATAGCGGGAGCTAGCACAGATACGCAGTATTTT. Amino acid sequence: CASSYIAGASTDTQYF.

V is TRBV12-3 or TRBV12-4 and J is TRBJ1-2; D is ambiguous. This CDR3 is built from 16 residues. Trimming stripped 5 bases from V and 6 bases from J, with 22 bases between. In DNA form, the CDR3 reads TGTGCCAGCAGTCAACACCGATTTAACGTGGAGGATGGCTACACCTTC. Protein product: CASSQHRFNVEDGYTF.

This clonotype was seen at least ten times. The V call is TRBV2, the J call TRBJ2-7; a possible D gene is TRBD2 (6 bases). Per germline, CDR1 SNHLY and CDR2 FYNNEI. CDR3 length: 12 residues. Trimming removed 10 bases at V and 4 bases at J, with 14 bases between. This CDR3 is CATLKGGYEQYF. DNA for the CDR3: TGTGCCACCCTTAAGGGAGGTTACGAGCAGTACTTC.